This TCR beta chain was retrieved from a study of T cells in tuberculosis. Assay: immunoSEQ multiplex PCR; the TCRdb copy retains only in-frame clones and omits some. In the table there are about 34,000 clones, approximately 93% of which are singletons. The ends were cut back, 9 bases at V and 4 bases at J, with 19 bases in the middle. CDR3 length: 14 residues. Germline assignment: CDR1 SNHLY and CDR2 FYNNEI. The rearrangement uses TRBV2 and TRBJ2-7; a possible D gene is TRBD1 (6 bases). The sample was PBMCs. The origin of this receptor is a donor aged 10 to 29 with latent tuberculosis or without tuberculosis infection. CDR3 amino acids: CASGETGGGYEQYF. As DNA, the CDR3 is TGTGCCAGTGGGGAGACAGGTGGTGGTTACGAGCAGTACTTC. Drawing the rest from reference TRBV2 and TRBJ2-7, the complete variable domain is EPEVTQTPSHQVTQMGQEVILRCVPISNHLYFYWYRQILGQKVEFLVSFYNNEISEKSEIFDDQFSVERPDGSNFTLKIRSTKLEDSAMYFCASGETGGGYEQYFGPGTRLTVT.